The sequence of this T cell receptor (beta chain) was determined in a study of CD8 T cells in ankylosing spondylitis. Whole-study findings and limits: Matched ankylosing spondylitis synovial fluid reportedly showed significant enrichment of disease-linked clones.

This clonotype was picked up a small number of times. What it binds is unknown. With V trimmed by 4 bases and J by 1 base, 9 bases remained unmatched. This CDR3 spans 16 amino acids. Germline values: CDR1 MNHEY, CDR2 SVGEGT. TCRdb independently ran MiXCR on the 5' RACE reads; one entry per CDR3 protein. Of approximately 290,000 distinct CDR3 sequences listed, under 25% are singletons. The material sequenced was blood, either unsorted or a sorted T cell fraction (not recorded which). The chain combines TRBV6-2 or TRBV6-3 with TRBJ2-7, with TRBD2 matching 8 bases. The source is a female donor with ankylosing spondylitis or in good health (not recorded which). Here the CDR3 reads CASSLRRLASSYEQYF. The CDR3 region has the DNA TGTGCCAGCAGTTTACGAAGACTAGCGAGTTCCTACGAGCAGTACTTC.